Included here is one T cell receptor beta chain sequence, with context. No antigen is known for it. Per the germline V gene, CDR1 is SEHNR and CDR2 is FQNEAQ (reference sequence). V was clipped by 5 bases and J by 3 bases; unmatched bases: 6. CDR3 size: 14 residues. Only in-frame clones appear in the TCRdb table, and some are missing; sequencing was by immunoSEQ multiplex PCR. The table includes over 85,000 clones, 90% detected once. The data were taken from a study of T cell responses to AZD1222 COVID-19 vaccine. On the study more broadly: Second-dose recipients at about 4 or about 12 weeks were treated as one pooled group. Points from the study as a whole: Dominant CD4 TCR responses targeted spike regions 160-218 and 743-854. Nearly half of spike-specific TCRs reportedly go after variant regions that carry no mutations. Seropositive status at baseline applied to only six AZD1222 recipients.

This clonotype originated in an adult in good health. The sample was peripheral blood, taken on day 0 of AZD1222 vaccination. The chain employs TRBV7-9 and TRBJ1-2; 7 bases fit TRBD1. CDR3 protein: CASSAGQPHYGYTF. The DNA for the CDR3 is TGTGCCAGCAGCGCGGGACAGCCCCACTATGGCTACACCTTC.